This T cell receptor beta chain was recovered during a study of control samples from healthy donors and cancer patients. Germline values: CDR1 SGHRS, CDR2 YFSETQ. Trimming removed 4 bases from V and 2 bases from J; junction bases left unmatched: 10. This CDR3 region has 17 residues. Sequencing used immunoSEQ multiplex PCR; TCRdb keeps in-frame clones, though not all of them. Of tens of thousands of clones listed, around 91% are singletons. This clonotype originated in a man in his fifties or sixties in good health. The chain uses TRBV5-1 and TRBJ2-1; the match to TRBD1 covers 9 bases. The material sequenced was blood. CDR3 in amino acids: CASSIERGQGTYNEQFF. CDR3 nucleotides: TGCGCCAGCAGCATTGAACGTGGACAGGGGACCTACAATGAGCAGTTCTTC.